The rows below give T cell receptor beta chains drawn from one sample of a study of shared clonotypes between healthy human individuals. Generated by immunoSEQ multiplex PCR, the TCRdb table keeps only in-frame clones and is missing some. The table records 2,500,000 or so clones, 85% to 95% of them present only once. Sequencing used naive CD4+ T cells from PBMCs. These receptors all stem from a man between 18 and 29 years old in good health. Some clones in this sample may be carry-over from other donors' samples. Both conserved end residues are part of each CDR3. D genes are given only for firm matches. Not every row has a clone size; where given, it reads once, few, many or a size class.

12,once,TRBV4-1,TRBJ2-7,NA,CASRGQTYEQYF,TGCGCCAGCAGGGGACAAACGTACGAGCAGTACTTC
13,NA,TRBV7-2,TRBJ1-2,NA,CASSLGQTYGYTF,TGTGCCAGCAGCTTAGGACAAACCTATGGCTACACCTTC
16,NA,TRBV9,TRBJ1-1,TRBD1,CASSVSRQGGRTEAFF,TGTGCCAGCAGCGTCTCCCGACAGGGGGGGAGGACTGAAGCTTTCTTT
16,NA,TRBV5-1,TRBJ2-1,NA,CASSLAVMSSYNEQFF,TGCGCCAGCAGCTTGGCTGTGATGAGCTCCTACAATGAGCAGTTCTTC
14,NA,TRBV5-4,TRBJ2-7,NA,CASSLRTGFYEQYF,TGTGCCAGCAGCTTAAGAACAGGGTTCTACGAGCAGTACTTC
11,NA,TRBV28,TRBJ2-7,NA,CASSVSSVLYF,TGTGCCAGCAGCGTGAGCTCGGTCCTTTACTTC
14,NA,TRBV5-1,TRBJ2-7,NA,CASSIRGGFSEQYF,TGCGCCAGCTCTATCAGGGGGGGATTTTCGGAGCAGTACTTC
14,NA,TRBV10-3,TRBJ2-3,NA,CAIRVQTSTDTQYF,TGTGCCATCAGAGTTCAGACTAGCACAGATACGCAGTATTTT
15,once,TRBV4-1,TRBJ2-2,NA,CASSQVGSNKRELFF,TGCGCCAGCAGCCAAGTGGGTAGCAACAAAAGGGAGCTGTTTTTT
16,NA,TRBV11-2,TRBJ2-3,TRBD2,CASSLIPGTRTDTQYF,TGTGCCAGCAGCTTAATTCCCGGGACTAGGACAGATACGCAGTATTTT
14,few,TRBV7-3,TRBJ2-6,NA,CASSSSSGANVLTF,TGTGCCAGCAGCTCCTCCTCAGGGGCCAACGTCCTGACTTTC
15,NA,TRBV5-1,TRBJ2-5,TRBD1,CASSLGDRVGETQYF,TGCGCCAGCAGCTTGGGGGACAGGGTCGGAGAGACCCAGTACTTC
14,NA,TRBV28,TRBJ1-2,TRBD1,CASSFVQGAFGYTF,TGTGCCAGCAGTTTCGTACAGGGGGCGTTTGGCTACACCTTC
17,NA,TRBV5-1,TRBJ2-5,TRBD2,CASRPTAGASYQETQYF,TGCGCCAGCAGGCCTACCGCGGGAGCCTCATACCAAGAGACCCAGTACTTC
13,NA,TRBV7-9,TRBJ2-4,TRBD1,CASSPGQGNIQYF,TGTGCCAGCAGCCCCGGACAGGGTAACATTCAGTACTTC
16,NA,TRBV6-1,TRBJ2-3,NA,CASSAQHRDPTDTQYF,TGTGCCAGCAGTGCACAACATAGAGACCCCACAGATACGCAGTATTTT
15,NA,TRBV11-2,TRBJ2-7,TRBD1,CASSLPGQGFDEQYF,TGTGCCAGCAGCTTGCCGGGACAGGGATTCGACGAGCAGTACTTC
14,NA,TRBV11-2,TRBJ2-7,TRBD2,CASSPLTSGERAYF,TGTGCCAGCAGTCCCTTGACTAGCGGGGAGAGAGCGTACTTC
15,NA,TRBV5-1,TRBJ2-7,TRBD2,CASSQSSGGSNEQYF,TGCGCCAGCAGCCAGTCTAGCGGGGGCTCAAACGAGCAGTACTTC
16,once,TRBV7-6,TRBJ2-3,TRBD2,CASSLALTSAIDTQYF,TGTGCCAGCAGCTTAGCTTTGACTAGCGCAATAGATACGCAGTATTTT
18,once,TRBV7-2,TRBJ2-7,TRBD1,CASSYRQGAPPFSYEQYF,TGTGCCAGCAGCTACCGACAGGGGGCGCCCCCATTCTCCTACGAGCAGTACTTC
15,NA,TRBV5-1,TRBJ2-7,TRBD1,CASSLAGTGKGEQYF,TGCGCCAGCAGCTTAGCCGGGACAGGGAAAGGCGAGCAGTACTTC
15,NA,TRBV14,TRBJ1-1,NA,CASSQRTSMNTEAFF,TGTGCCAGCAGCCAGAGGACATCCATGAACACTGAAGCTTTCTTT
14,NA,TRBV6-5,TRBJ1-5,TRBD1,CASSLQGVHQPQHF,TGTGCCAGCAGTTTACAGGGGGTACATCAGCCCCAGCATTTT
14,NA,TRBV7-6,TRBJ2-7,NA,CASSLWTEPYEQYF,TGTGCCAGCAGCCTGTGGACAGAGCCCTACGAGCAGTACTTC
12,few,TRBV18,TRBJ2-7,NA,CASSPPSYEQYF,TGTGCCAGCTCACCACCATCCTACGAGCAGTACTTC
13,NA,TRBV5-1,TRBJ1-1,NA,CASSFTGNTEAFF,TGCGCCAGCAGCTTTACAGGGAACACTGAAGCTTTCTTT
14,once,TRBV4-3,TRBJ2-7,NA,CASSQDTATHEQYF,TGCGCCAGCAGCCAAGACACAGCGACCCACGAGCAGTACTTC
14,NA,TRBV10-3,TRBJ1-2,NA,CAISESIASGGYTF,TGTGCCATCAGTGAGTCGATCGCTTCGGGTGGCTACACCTTC
13,once,TRBV14,TRBJ1-2,NA,CASSQGTNYGYTF,TGTGCCAGCAGCCAAGGAACTAACTATGGCTACACCTTC
14,NA,TRBV5-4,TRBJ2-7,TRBD2,CASSRWGGSYEQYF,TGTGCCAGCAGCCGGTGGGGCGGGAGCTACGAGCAGTACTTC
14,NA,TRBV28,TRBJ1-2,NA,CASSLFVNFYGYTF,TGTGCCAGCAGTTTGTTCGTAAACTTCTATGGCTACACCTTC
12,NA,TRBV19,TRBJ2-7,NA,CASSIGNYEQYF,TGTGCCAGTAGTATCGGGAACTACGAGCAGTACTTC
16,NA,TRBV4-1,TRBJ2-1,TRBD2,CASSQVASGLYNEQFF,TGCGCCAGCAGCCAAGTTGCTAGCGGGCTCTACAATGAGCAGTTCTTC
13,NA,TRBV11-3,TRBJ1-1,NA,CASSLGGNTEAFF,TGTGCCAGCAGCTTAGGAGGGAACACTGAAGCTTTCTTT
12,NA,TRBV2,TRBJ1-2,TRBD1,CASSGQGYGYTF,TGTGCCAGCAGTGGACAGGGGTATGGCTACACCTTC
14,NA,TRBV7-9,TRBJ2-7,TRBD1,CASSWTGFSYEQYF,TGTGCCAGCAGCTGGACAGGCTTCTCCTACGAGCAGTACTTC
17,NA,TRBV5-8,TRBJ2-3,TRBD2,CASSFTGRGVITDTQYF,TGTGCCAGCAGCTTTACCGGGCGGGGGGTGATAACAGATACGCAGTATTTT
15,once,TRBV30,TRBJ2-1,TRBD2,CAWSRRGSIYNEQFF,TGTGCCTGGAGTAGGCGCGGGAGTATCTACAATGAGCAGTTCTTC
15,NA,TRBV7-3,TRBJ2-6,TRBD2,CASSLNPGGNNVLTF,TGTGCCAGCAGCTTGAACCCGGGAGGGAACAACGTCCTGACTTTC
13,NA,TRBV30,TRBJ1-1,NA,CAWRVGGGTEAFF,TGTGCCTGGAGGGTTGGGGGTGGGACTGAAGCTTTCTTT
13,NA,TRBV19,TRBJ2-7,NA,CASSATRSDEQYF,TGTGCCAGTAGTGCGACTAGGTCCGACGAGCAGTACTTC
15,NA,TRBV5-1,TRBJ2-3,TRBD1,CASRDGQGDADTQYF,TGCGCCAGCAGGGATGGACAGGGGGACGCAGATACGCAGTATTTT
13,NA,TRBV30,TRBJ1-6,NA,CAWSPNGDSPLHF,TGTGCCTGGAGTCCCAACGGGGATTCACCCCTCCACTTT
10,few,TRBV29-1,TRBJ1-1,TRBD1,CSAGQEEAFF,TGCAGCGCTGGACAGGAGGAAGCTTTCTTT
13,NA,TRBV28,TRBJ1-2,NA,CASSSGDGRSYTF,TGTGCCAGCAGTTCTGGGGACGGGAGAAGCTACACCTTC
14,NA,TRBV6-5,TRBJ1-5,NA,CASSYGGGNQPQHF,TGTGCCAGCAGTTACGGGGGGGGGAATCAGCCCCAGCATTTT
13,NA,TRBV29-1,TRBJ2-5,NA,CSVVAGNRETQYF,TGCAGCGTTGTTGCAGGGAATAGGGAGACCCAGTACTTC
14,NA,TRBV5-4,TRBJ2-7,TRBD2,CATQSTSASDEQYF,TGTGCCACCCAATCGACTAGCGCGTCCGACGAGCAGTACTTC
16,NA,TRBV11-3,TRBJ2-3,TRBD2,CASSLGSGGGTDTQYF,TGTGCCAGCAGCTTAGGAAGCGGGGGCGGCACAGATACGCAGTATTTT
13,NA,TRBV12-5,TRBJ2-1,NA,CASGFSGINEQFF,TGTGCTAGTGGTTTCTCCGGAATTAATGAGCAGTTCTTC
13,NA,TRBV19,TRBJ2-1,NA,CASSIGRDNEQFF,TGTGCCAGTAGTATAGGGAGGGACAATGAGCAGTTCTTC
14,NA,TRBV7-9,TRBJ1-1,NA,CASSVRGSNTEAFF,TGTGCCAGCAGCGTCCGGGGCTCGAACACTGAAGCTTTCTTT
15,once,TRBV18,TRBJ2-7,NA,CASSLLARGLDEQYF,TGTGCCAGCTCCCTACTCGCGCGGGGGCTCGACGAGCAGTACTTC
15,NA,TRBV5-1,TRBJ2-7,NA,CASSPGQEDINEQYF,TGCGCCAGCAGCCCCGGACAAGAGGATATCAACGAGCAGTACTTC
16,NA,TRBV4-1,TRBJ2-7,NA,CASSQDWRRGESEQYF,TGCGCCAGCAGCCAAGATTGGCGGAGAGGGGAATCCGAGCAGTACTTC
16,NA,TRBV4-2,TRBJ1-5,NA,CASSQDPGTGNQPQHF,TGTGCCAGCAGCCAAGATCCCGGGACGGGAAATCAGCCCCAGCATTTT
15,NA,TRBV5-1,TRBJ2-7,TRBD1,CASSGRDRGPHEQYF,TGCGCCAGCAGCGGCCGGGACAGGGGGCCCCACGAGCAGTACTTC
16,NA,TRBV7-9,TRBJ2-7,TRBD2,CASSLGVSGTSGEQYF,TGTGCCAGCAGCTTAGGGGTTAGCGGGACCTCGGGCGAGCAGTACTTC
15,NA,TRBV2,TRBJ1-1,TRBD1,CASSFLTGEDTEAFF,TGTGCCAGCAGTTTTTTGACAGGGGAAGACACTGAAGCTTTCTTT